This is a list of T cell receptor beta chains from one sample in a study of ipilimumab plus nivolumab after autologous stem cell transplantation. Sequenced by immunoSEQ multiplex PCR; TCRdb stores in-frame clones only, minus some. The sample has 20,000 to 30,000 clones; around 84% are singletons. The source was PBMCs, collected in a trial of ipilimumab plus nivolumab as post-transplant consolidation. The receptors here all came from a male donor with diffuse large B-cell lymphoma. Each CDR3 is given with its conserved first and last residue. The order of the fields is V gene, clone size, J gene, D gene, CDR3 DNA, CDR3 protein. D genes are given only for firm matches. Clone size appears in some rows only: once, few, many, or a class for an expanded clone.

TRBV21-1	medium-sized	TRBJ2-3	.	TGTGCCAGCAGCAAAGGCGTTTTATGGATCAGGGGGGGAGATACGCAGTATTTT	CASSKGVLWIRGGDTQYF
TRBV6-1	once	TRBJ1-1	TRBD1	TGTGCCAGCAATAGGAGGGGGCTCACTGAAGCTTTCTTT	CASNRRGLTEAFF
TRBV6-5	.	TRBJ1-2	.	TGTGCCAGCGGGGAGACCACTCGTGGCTACACCTTC	CASGETTRGYTF
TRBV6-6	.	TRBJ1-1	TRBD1	TGTGCCAGCAGCGATCACAGGGGGCGGTTGGGCACTGAAGCTTTCTTT	CASSDHRGRLGTEAFF
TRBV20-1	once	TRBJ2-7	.	TGCAGTTTTGAGGGCGACGAGCAGTACTTC	CSFEGDEQYF
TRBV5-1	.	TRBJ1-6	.	TGCGCCAGCAGCGAACCCAATTCACCCCTCCACTTT	CASSEPNSPLHF
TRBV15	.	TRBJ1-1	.	TGTGCCACCAGCAGGGGTTTCATGAACACTGAAGCTTTCTTT	CATSRGFMNTEAFF
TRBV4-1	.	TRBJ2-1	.	TGCGCCAGCAGTCCTGACCCCGAAGGCATCGATGAGCAGTTCTTC	CASSPDPEGIDEQFF
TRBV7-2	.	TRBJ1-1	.	TGTGCCAGCAGCTTAAGTAACGGTGAAGCTTTCTTT	CASSLSNGEAFF
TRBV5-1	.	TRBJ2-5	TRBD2	TGCGCCAGCAGCCCCGGACTAGCGGGGGGCAGGAAGACCCAGTACTTC	CASSPGLAGGRKTQYF
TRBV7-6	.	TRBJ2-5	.	TGTGCCAGCAGCTCGGATGAGACCCAGTACTTC	CASSSDETQYF
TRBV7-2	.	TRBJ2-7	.	TGTGCCAGCAGCTTGGATGCGGGGTACGAGCAGTACTTC	CASSLDAGYEQYF
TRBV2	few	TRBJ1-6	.	TGTGCCAGCAGGTCGGGACTCCCTAATTCACCCCTCCACTTT	CASRSGLPNSPLHF
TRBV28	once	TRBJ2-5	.	TGTGCCAGCAGTTTTGGAGTTACCCGGGCCCAAGAGACCCAGTACTTC	CASSFGVTRAQETQYF
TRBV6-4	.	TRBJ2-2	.	TGTGCCAGCAGGGACTCCCTGAACACCGGGGAGCTGTTTTTT	CASRDSLNTGELFF
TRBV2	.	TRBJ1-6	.	TGTGCCAGCAGTGCAACTCTAAAGGGGGAGGCCTATAATTCACCCCTCCACTTT	CASSATLKGEAYNSPLHF
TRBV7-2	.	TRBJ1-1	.	TGTGCCAGCAGCTTTCTGCAGGGGAACACTGAAGCTTTCTTT	CASSFLQGNTEAFF
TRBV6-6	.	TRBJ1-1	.	TGTGCCAGCAGTTATGGTAGCTTTACTGAAGCTTTCTTT	CASSYGSFTEAFF
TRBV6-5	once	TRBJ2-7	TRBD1	TGTGCCAGCCGGACAGGGAGCTACGAGCAGTACTTC	CASRTGSYEQYF
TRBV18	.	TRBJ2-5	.	TGTGCCAGCTCATCCGGGGAGACCCAGTACTTC	CASSSGETQYF
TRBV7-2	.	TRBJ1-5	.	TGTGCCAGCAGCTTATACTCGGGGGAACAGCCCCAGCATTTT	CASSLYSGEQPQHF
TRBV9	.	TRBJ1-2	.	TGTGCCAGCAGCGTAGAGGGCTTTGACCTCTATGGCTACACCTTC	CASSVEGFDLYGYTF
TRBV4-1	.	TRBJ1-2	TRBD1	TGCGCCAGCAGACCCGGGACAGGAGGCTATGGCTACACCTTC	CASRPGTGGYGYTF
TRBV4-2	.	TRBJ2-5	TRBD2	TGTGCCAGCAGCCAAGAGGGCCCGGGGGGAGAGACCCAGTACTTC	CASSQEGPGGETQYF
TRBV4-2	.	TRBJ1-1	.	TGTGCCAGCGGCCAAGATTTCCCGATCATGAACACTGAAGCTTTCTTT	CASGQDFPIMNTEAFF
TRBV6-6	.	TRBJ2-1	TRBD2	TGTGCCAGCAGTACCACGGCGGGGGGGCATTACAATGAGCAGTTCTTC	CASSTTAGGHYNEQFF
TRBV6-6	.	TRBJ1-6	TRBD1	TGTGCCAGCACCCCCCGGGACAGGGGTTCACCCCTCCACTTT	CASTPRDRGSPLHF
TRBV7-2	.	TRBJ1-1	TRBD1	TGTGCCAGCAGCTGGACAGGGTTTGAAGCTTTCTTT	CASSWTGFEAFF
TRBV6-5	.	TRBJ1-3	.	TGTGCCAGCAGTTATGGGTTCTCTGGAAACACCATATATTTT	CASSYGFSGNTIYF
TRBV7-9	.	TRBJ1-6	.	TGTGCCAGCAGCTTCCAGACGGCAAGGTCACCCCTCCACTTT	CASSFQTARSPLHF
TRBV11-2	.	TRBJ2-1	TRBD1	TGTGCCAGCAGCTTGGGACAGGGGAATGAGCAGTTCTTC	CASSLGQGNEQFF
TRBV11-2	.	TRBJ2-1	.	TGTGCCAGCAGCTTAGCGTCCAGGAGCCCGGTCAATGAGCAGTTCTTC	CASSLASRSPVNEQFF
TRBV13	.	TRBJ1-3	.	TGTGCCAGCAGCTCAGGCCCGGGACTCGGGAGCACTGGAAACACCATATATTTT	CASSSGPGLGSTGNTIYF
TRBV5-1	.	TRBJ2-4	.	TGCGCCAGCAGCTTGGAGACCAAAAACATTCAGTACTTC	CASSLETKNIQYF
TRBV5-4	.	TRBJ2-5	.	TGTGCCAGCAGCTTGGCTCAAGAGACCCAGTACTTC	CASSLAQETQYF
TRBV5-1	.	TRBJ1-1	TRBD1	TGCGCCAGCAGCCTGGCCAGGAGCGGGACAGGGGGCAGGGGCACTGAAGCTTTCTTT	CASSLARSGTGGRGTEAFF
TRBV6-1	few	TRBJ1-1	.	TGTGCCAGCATTACAAGGGTTCCGAACACTGAAGCTTTCTTT	CASITRVPNTEAFF
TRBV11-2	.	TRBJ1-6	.	TGTGCCAGCAGCTGGGTGGTAACCAGGTACGGTTCACCCCTCCACTTT	CASSWVVTRYGSPLHF
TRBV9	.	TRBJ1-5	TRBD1	TGTGCCAGCAGCGTAGACACAGGGGCGGGACAGCCCCAGCATTTT	CASSVDTGAGQPQHF
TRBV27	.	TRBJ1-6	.	TGTGCCAGCAGTAGGTACGGGAGAGAGTCACCCCTCCACTTT	CASSRYGRESPLHF
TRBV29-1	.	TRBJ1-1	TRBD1	TGCAGCGCGACAGGGGCCACTGAAGCTTTCTTT	CSATGATEAFF
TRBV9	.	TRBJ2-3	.	TGTGCCAGCAGCGCACTTAGCACAGATACGCAGTATTTT	CASSALSTDTQYF
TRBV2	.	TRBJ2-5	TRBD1	TGTGCCAGCAGTCCCGGGACAGGATTGGCCCAGTACTTC	CASSPGTGLAQYF
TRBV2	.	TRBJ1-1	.	TGTGCCAGCACCCCCCAAGGGGCTAACACTGAAGCTTTCTTT	CASTPQGANTEAFF
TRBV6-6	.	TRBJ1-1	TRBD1	TGTGCCAGCAGTTACGGAGGGACAGGGCACACTGAAGCTTTCTTT	CASSYGGTGHTEAFF
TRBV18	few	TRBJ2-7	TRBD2	TGTGCCAGCTCACCCGGCGGGGGTGTCCCCTACGAGCAGTACTTC	CASSPGGGVPYEQYF
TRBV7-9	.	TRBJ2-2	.	TGTGCCAGCAGCTTCGCCGGGGGCACCGGGGAGCTGTTTTTT	CASSFAGGTGELFF
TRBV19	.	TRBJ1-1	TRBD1	TGTGCCAGTAGCCCACAGGGGCCGGGAACTGAAGCTTTCTTT	CASSPQGPGTEAFF
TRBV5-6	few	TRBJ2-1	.	TGTGCCAGCAGCCGTGGACTGGGGTCTTATGAGCAGTTCTTC	CASSRGLGSYEQFF
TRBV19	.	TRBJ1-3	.	TGTGCCAGTCTGCCGACAGTAACCTCTGGAAACACCATATATTTT	CASLPTVTSGNTIYF
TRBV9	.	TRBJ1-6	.	TGTGCCAGCAGCTCCCAAAGGGGGATCGCCGGTTCACCCCTCCACTTT	CASSSQRGIAGSPLHF
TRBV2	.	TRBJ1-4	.	TGTGCCAGCAGTGAGGGTCTGGGCGGGGGCCTGGCTGAAAAACTGTTTTTT	CASSEGLGGGLAEKLFF
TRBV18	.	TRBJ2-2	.	TGTGCCAGCTCACCCCGCGGACAAAACACCGGGGAGCTGTTTTTT	CASSPRGQNTGELFF
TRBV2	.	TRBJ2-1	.	TGTGCCAGCAGCGACGACAGGAGCCCCAATGAGCAGTTCTTC	CASSDDRSPNEQFF
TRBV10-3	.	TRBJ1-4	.	TGTGCCATCAAGGCCCACGGAGGTGAAAAACTGTTTTTT	CAIKAHGGEKLFF
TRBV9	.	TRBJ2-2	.	TGTGCCAGCAGCCCCAAGGGGGGCCGCGACACCGGGGAGCTGTTTTTT	CASSPKGGRDTGELFF
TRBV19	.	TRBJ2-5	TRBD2	TGTGCCAGTAGTTTCATGGGGGGGGGTCCTGAGACCCAGTACTTC	CASSFMGGGPETQYF
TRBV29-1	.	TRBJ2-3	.	TGCAGCGTTGGTGCAGATACGCAGTATTTT	CSVGADTQYF
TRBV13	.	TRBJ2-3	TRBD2	TGTGCCAGCAGCTCCTTGACTAGCGGGTCGGGAGATACGCAGTATTTT	CASSSLTSGSGDTQYF
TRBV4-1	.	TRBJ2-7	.	TGCGCCAGCAGCCAAATCCGGGGTAAGGGAGAGCAGTACTTC	CASSQIRGKGEQYF